The rows below give T cell receptor beta chains drawn from one sample of a study of vaccination and CD4 T cells after COVID-19. Each CDR3 protein gets one entry after TCRdb re-called the PCR reads with MiXCR. The sample shows approximately 9,300 distinct CDR3 sequences, about 60% of them seen only once. No antigens are known for them. Specimen: CD4+ T cells from blood, cultured in vitro. Receptors originate from a human donor in good health. The conserved cysteine and the conserved F or W are not part of the CDR3 here.

v_call	j_call	cdr3_aa
TRBV10-3	TRBJ2-5	AISDGGGETQY
TRBV11-3	TRBJ2-2	ASSLAGTGELF
TRBV4-1	TRBJ1-5	ASSQDSVNQPQH
TRBV5-4	TRBJ1-2	ASRGTGAPNYGYT
TRBV7-6	TRBJ2-7	ASSLVSSLAGREQY
TRBV7-2	TRBJ1-2	ASSPGGTNYGYT
TRBV18	TRBJ1-5	ASSPQGNQPQH
TRBV7-2	TRBJ2-7	ASSTWTSGGGEQY
TRBV4-1	TRBJ1-4	ASSQHRGLVEKLF
TRBV20-1	TRBJ2-7	SGATDRGSYEQY
TRBV7-9	TRBJ2-5	ASSLSDSQY
TRBV6-1	TRBJ1-4	ASSTALTGGNEKLF
TRBV5-4	TRBJ2-2	ASSRGANTGELF
TRBV28	TRBJ1-5	ASRRRGEGNQPQH
TRBV7-9	TRBJ1-2	ASSLLSAGGMYGYT
TRBV6-5	TRBJ1-1	ASSYSTANTEAF
TRBV19	TRBJ1-5	ASSQGTVQGPQH
TRBV2	TRBJ2-5	ASSGDRGLETQY
TRBV19	TRBJ2-7	ASSKKGGLYEQY
TRBV7-2	TRBJ1-3	ASSLAGQGSGNTIY
TRBV15	TRBJ1-2	ATSIRTGEGYT
TRBV6-5	TRBJ2-7	ASSYSAATYEQY
TRBV29-1	TRBJ2-1	SVERSRGYEQF
TRBV27	TRBJ2-7	ASSFSLAGVSYEQY
TRBV20-1	TRBJ2-5	SASTGTVAGLQETQY
TRBV7-2	TRBJ2-3	ASSLELNTDTQY
TRBV6-1	TRBJ1-2	ASRLGQQYGYT
TRBV7-2	TRBJ2-3	ASSLERAETDTQY
TRBV7-9	TRBJ1-3	ASSLAVAGNTIY
TRBV6-1	TRBJ2-1	ASSEGAGGYNEQF
TRBV7-2	TRBJ2-5	ASSPPWGGFKTQY
TRBV9	TRBJ2-5	ASSFTALPEETQY
TRBV20-1	TRBJ2-3	SAGRPRVETGVDTQY